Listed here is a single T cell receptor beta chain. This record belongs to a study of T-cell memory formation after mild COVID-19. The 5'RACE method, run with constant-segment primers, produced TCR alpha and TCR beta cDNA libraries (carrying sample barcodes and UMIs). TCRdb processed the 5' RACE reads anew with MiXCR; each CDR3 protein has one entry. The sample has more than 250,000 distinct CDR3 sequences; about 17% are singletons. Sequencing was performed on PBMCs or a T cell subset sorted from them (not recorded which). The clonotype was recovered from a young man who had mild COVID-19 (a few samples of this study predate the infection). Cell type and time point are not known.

The CDR3 spells CSVGSGANTEAFF. The DNA for the CDR3 is TGCAGCGTGGGAAGTGGGGCAAACACTGAAGCTTTCTTT. The J gene is TRBJ1-1, the V gene TRBV29-1, with a tentative D call TRBD1 (5 bases). V gave up 6 bases and J gave up 2 bases, with 13 bases separating them. From germline, CDR1 is SQVTM and CDR2 ANQGSEA. This CDR3 comprises 13 residues.